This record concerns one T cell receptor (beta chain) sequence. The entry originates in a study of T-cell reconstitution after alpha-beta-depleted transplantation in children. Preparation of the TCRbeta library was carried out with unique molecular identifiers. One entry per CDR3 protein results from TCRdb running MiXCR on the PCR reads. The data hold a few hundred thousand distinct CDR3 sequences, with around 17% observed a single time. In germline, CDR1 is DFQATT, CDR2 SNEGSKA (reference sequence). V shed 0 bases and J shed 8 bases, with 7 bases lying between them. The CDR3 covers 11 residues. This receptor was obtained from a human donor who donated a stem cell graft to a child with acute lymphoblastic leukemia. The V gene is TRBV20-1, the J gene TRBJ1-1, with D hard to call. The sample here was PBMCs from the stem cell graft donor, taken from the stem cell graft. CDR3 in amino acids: CSARDPEEAFF. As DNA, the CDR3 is TGCAGTGCTAGAGACCCCGAAGAAGCTTTCTTT.